A selection of T cell receptor beta chains follows, all from one sample in a study of beta chain features in type 1 diabetes. Here immunoSEQ multiplex PCR was the method, and the copy in TCRdb shows in-frame clones only, minus some. Among roughly 610,000 clones listed, 15% to 19% were seen once. Sequencing used naive CD4+ T cells from blood. The receptor source for this set is a man aged 18 to 29 in good health. Both conserved end residues are part of each CDR3. The order of the fields is D gene, clone size, V gene, J gene, CDR3 DNA, CDR3 protein. The D gene is left open where the match is weak. Expanded clones get a size class; other rows say once, few or many, or leave the size out.

d_gene: TRBD1
abundance: few
v_gene: TRBV5-4
j_gene: TRBJ1-5
CDR3nt: TGTGCCAGCAGCAGGGGACAGAATCAGCCCCAGCATTTT
CDR3aa: CASSRGQNQPQHF

d_gene: NA
abundance: NA
v_gene: TRBV7-3
j_gene: TRBJ2-1
CDR3nt: TGTGCCAGCAGCCATACGGAGGGGGGACATCCGGCGTGGGACAATGAGCAGTTCTTC
CDR3aa: CASSHTEGGHPAWDNEQFF

d_gene: TRBD1
abundance: NA
v_gene: TRBV28
j_gene: TRBJ1-4
CDR3nt: TGTGCCAGCAGTTTTCAGGACAGGGTGGGAAAACTGTTTTTT
CDR3aa: CASSFQDRVGKLFF

d_gene: NA
abundance: few
v_gene: TRBV11-2
j_gene: TRBJ2-1
CDR3nt: TGTGCCAGCAGCCCGCCGGCTTCCTCCTACAATGAGCAGTTCTTC
CDR3aa: CASSPPASSYNEQFF

d_gene: NA
abundance: few
v_gene: TRBV11-2
j_gene: TRBJ2-5
CDR3nt: TGTGCCAGCAGTTCTTCAGGGTTTTTAGAGACCCAGTACTTC
CDR3aa: CASSSSGFLETQYF

d_gene: TRBD1
abundance: NA
v_gene: TRBV7-2
j_gene: TRBJ1-2
CDR3nt: TGTGCCAGCAGCTTGGATAGACAGGGACATGGCTACACCTTC
CDR3aa: CASSLDRQGHGYTF

d_gene: TRBD1
abundance: NA
v_gene: TRBV2
j_gene: TRBJ1-4
CDR3nt: TGTGCCAGCAGTTCATATTCAGACAGGGGTGAAAAACTGTTTTTT
CDR3aa: CASSSYSDRGEKLFF

d_gene: NA
abundance: NA
v_gene: TRBV21-1
j_gene: TRBJ2-7
CDR3nt: TGTGCCAGCAGCAAAGCGCCTACTGGGCTAGATACCTACGAGCAGTACTTC
CDR3aa: CASSKAPTGLDTYEQYF

d_gene: NA
abundance: NA
v_gene: TRBV28
j_gene: TRBJ1-2
CDR3nt: TGTGCCAGCACCTGGGGTTATGGCTACACCTTC
CDR3aa: CASTWGYGYTF

d_gene: TRBD1
abundance: few
v_gene: TRBV5-1
j_gene: TRBJ2-1
CDR3nt: TGCGCCAGCAGCCCCGGGACAGGGGTCTACAATGAGCAGTTCTTC
CDR3aa: CASSPGTGVYNEQFF

d_gene: TRBD1
abundance: NA
v_gene: TRBV7-2
j_gene: TRBJ1-1
CDR3nt: TGTGCCAGCAGCACCCGGACAGGGGGCACTGAAGCTTTCTTT
CDR3aa: CASSTRTGGTEAFF

d_gene: TRBD2
abundance: once
v_gene: TRBV28
j_gene: TRBJ2-1
CDR3nt: TGTGCCAGCAGGGGGGCCGGGACTAGTATCCATGAGCAGTTCTTC
CDR3aa: CASRGAGTSIHEQFF

d_gene: TRBD1
abundance: few
v_gene: TRBV28
j_gene: TRBJ2-7
CDR3nt: TGTGCCAGCAGTCCCACGGGGACAGGGGGCGTCTACGAGCAGTACTTC
CDR3aa: CASSPTGTGGVYEQYF

d_gene: NA
abundance: few
v_gene: TRBV7-2
j_gene: TRBJ2-6
CDR3nt: TGCGCCAGCAGCTTCGTCTCTGGGGCCAACGTCCTGACTTTC
CDR3aa: CASSFVSGANVLTF